These T cell receptor beta chains were read from a single sample in a study of HIV-infected patients and healthy controls. One entry per CDR3 protein, called by TCRdb with MiXCR from the 5' RACE reads. The data contain 19,000 or so distinct CDR3 sequences, less than 20% of them seen just once; the ten biggest clones take up around 34%. The sequencing sample was made of CD8+ T cells from blood. The source is a human donor in good health. The CDR3 runs from the conserved cysteine through the conserved F or W. Fields, in order: D gene, V gene, J gene, clone size, CDR3 protein, CDR3 DNA. D genes are given only for firm matches. Clone size, where shown, is once, few, many, or a class for clones that have expanded.

TRBD1	TRBV27	TRBJ1-1	NA	CASSLLPGQPEAFF	TGTGCCAGCAGTCTCCTCCCGGGACAGCCCGAAGCTTTCTTT
TRBD1	TRBV18	TRBJ2-7	many	CASSVPGQPQRDEQYF	TGTGCCAGCTCCGTCCCGGGACAGCCTCAAAGGGACGAGCAGTACTTC
NA	TRBV3-1	TRBJ2-7	few	CASSQTGEYEQYF	TGTGCCAGCAGCCAAACTGGAGAGTACGAGCAGTACTTC
TRBD1	TRBV7-9	TRBJ2-4	few	CASSLSGQGIVDF	TGTGCCAGCAGCTTGAGCGGACAGGGGATAGTAGACTTC
TRBD1	TRBV4-1	TRBJ1-2	many	CASSQVAGTGLVNYGYTF	TGCGCCAGCAGCCAAGTTGCCGGGACAGGACTTGTTAACTATGGCTACACCTTC
NA	TRBV16	TRBJ1-2	many	CASSQGTLLYGYTF	TGTGCCAGCAGCCAAGGGACACTTCTCTATGGCTACACCTTC
NA	TRBV3-1	TRBJ1-1	NA	CASSQDRGSNTEAFF	TGTGCCAGCAGCCAAGATCGGGGTTCGAACACTGAAGCTTTCTTT
TRBD2	TRBV29-1	TRBJ2-1	NA	CSGASGSGEQFF	TGCAGCGGGGCTAGCGGGAGCGGTGAGCAGTTCTTC
TRBD2	TRBV7-8	TRBJ2-2	NA	CASSVTSGRVLTGELFF	TGTGCCAGCAGCGTGACTAGCGGGAGGGTATTAACCGGGGAGCTGTTTTTT
NA	TRBV12-3/TRBV12-4	TRBJ1-1	many	CASSPQGNTEAFF	TGTGCCAGCAGTCCACAGGGGAACACTGAAGCTTTCTTT
NA	TRBV4-1	TRBJ1-1	NA	CASSRSLHTEAFF	TGCGCCAGCAGCCGTTCACTGCACACTGAAGCTTTCTTT
NA	TRBV7-3	TRBJ1-1	many	CASSPDAGNTEAFF	TGTGCCAGCAGCCCAGACGCGGGGAACACTGAAGCTTTCTTT
TRBD2	TRBV10-3	TRBJ2-5	many	CAAGGTSEETQYF	TGTGCCGCCGGCGGGACTAGTGAAGAGACCCAGTACTTC
NA	TRBV6-5	TRBJ2-3	few	CASSYGRPTDTQYF	TGTGCCAGCAGTTACGGCAGGCCCACAGATACGCAGTATTTT
TRBD2	TRBV7-8	TRBJ2-1	NA	CASSALAGSSYNEQFF	TGTGCCAGCAGCGCTCTAGCGGGGAGCTCCTACAATGAGCAGTTCTTC
NA	TRBV7-8	TRBJ1-1	NA	CASSLGSGINTEAFF	TGTGCCAGCAGCTTAGGCTCAGGAATAAACACTGAAGCTTTCTTT
NA	TRBV4-1	TRBJ2-3	many	CASSQISHSTDTQYF	TGCGCCAGCAGCCAAATTTCGCATAGTACAGATACGCAGTATTTT
NA	TRBV27	TRBJ1-1	many	CASRASGTEAFF	TGTGCCAGCAGAGCATCGGGCACTGAAGCTTTCTTT
NA	TRBV27	TRBJ2-4	NA	CASSFQGGPKNIQYF	TGTGCCAGCAGTTTTCAGGGGGGGCCCAAAAACATTCAGTACTTC
NA	TRBV9	TRBJ1-2	many	CASSGQANYGYTF	TGTGCCAGCAGTGGACAAGCTAACTATGGCTACACCTTC
TRBD1	TRBV5-1	TRBJ1-1	NA	CASTLAGTGRNTEAFF	TGCGCCAGCACCTTAGCCGGGACAGGGAGGAACACTGAAGCTTTCTTT
TRBD1	TRBV29-1	TRBJ2-7	NA	CRSAGTAYEQYF	TGCCGATCTGCCGGGACAGCCTACGAGCAGTACTTC
NA	TRBV29-1	TRBJ1-5	many	CSVDSGGGQPQHF	TGCAGCGTTGATTCGGGGGGCGGTCAGCCCCAGCATTTT
NA	TRBV11-2	TRBJ2-1	NA	CASSLESHNEQFF	TGTGCCAGCAGCTTAGAATCCCACAATGAGCAGTTCTTC
NA	TRBV29-1	TRBJ1-1	NA	CSVSDREAFF	TGCAGCGTTTCTGACAGAGAAGCTTTCTTT
NA	TRBV4-1	TRBJ2-3	many	CASSVDSRVTDTQYF	TGCGCCAGCAGCGTAGATTCCCGCGTCACAGATACGCAGTATTTT
NA	TRBV7-3	TRBJ2-1	few	CASSGLDNEQFF	TGTGCCAGCAGCGGACTCGACAATGAGCAGTTCTTC
NA	TRBV6-1	TRBJ2-3	few	CASSSPLIGLDTQYF	TGTGCCAGCAGCTCCCCTTTAATCGGTTTGGATACGCAGTATTTT
TRBD1	TRBV9	TRBJ1-3	few	CASSNPGQGAARPSGNTIYF	TGTGCCAGCAGCAATCCGGGACAGGGGGCTGCCCGGCCGTCTGGAAACACCATATATTTT
NA	TRBV19	TRBJ1-1	NA	CASTPWGFKTEAFF	TGTGCCAGTACCCCCTGGGGGTTTAAGACTGAAGCTTTCTTT
NA	TRBV7-9	TRBJ2-1	NA	CASSLPVNNEQFF	TGTGCCAGCAGCTTACCGGTGAACAATGAGCAGTTCTTC
TRBD2	TRBV28	TRBJ2-7	few	CASSLPEMTSGRVYEQYF	TGTGCCAGCAGTTTACCCGAAATGACTAGCGGGCGAGTCTACGAGCAGTACTTC
NA	TRBV7-9	TRBJ2-2	few	CASSLVSGTGGELFF	TGTGCCAGCAGCTTAGTGTCCGGGACGGGCGGGGAGCTGTTTTTT
NA	TRBV27	TRBJ2-3	many	CASSLWAGAVRDTQYF	TGTGCCAGCAGTTTATGGGCGGGGGCAGTGCGGGATACGCAGTATTTT
TRBD2	TRBV27	TRBJ2-1	few	CASTFSGISPREQFF	TGTGCCAGCACATTTAGCGGGATTTCCCCCAGGGAGCAGTTCTTC
NA	TRBV12-3/TRBV12-4	TRBJ2-4	many	CASSFLRESKNIQYF	TGTGCCAGCAGTTTCCTCAGGGAAAGCAAAAACATTCAGTACTTC
TRBD2	TRBV10-3	TRBJ2-7	many	CAISESGLAGVGEQYF	TGTGCCATCAGTGAGTCAGGTCTAGCGGGGGTCGGCGAGCAGTACTTC
NA	TRBV29-1	TRBJ2-7	many	CSVEVEGRGYEQYF	TGCAGCGTTGAGGTAGAGGGTCGGGGGTACGAGCAGTACTTC
NA	TRBV9	TRBJ2-1	many	CASSVAPGDNNEQFF	TGTGCCAGCAGCGTAGCCCCAGGGGATAACAATGAGCAGTTCTTC
NA	TRBV9	TRBJ2-5	many	CASSPGGRETQYF	TGTGCCAGCAGCCCGGGCGGCCGGGAGACCCAGTACTTC
NA	TRBV2	TRBJ1-2	NA	CASTSDPRSSRGYGYTF	TGTGCCAGTACATCAGACCCTAGGTCCTCACGCGGCTATGGCTACACCTTC
TRBD1	TRBV6-6	TRBJ1-5	NA	CASSYADRGNQPQHF	TGTGCCAGCAGTTACGCCGACAGGGGCAATCAGCCCCAGCATTTT
NA	TRBV27	TRBJ2-5	many	CASSLYYAQETQYF	TGTGCCAGCAGTCTCTACTATGCTCAAGAGACCCAGTACTTC
TRBD1	TRBV6-1	TRBJ1-6	large	CASSERTGSNSPLHF	TGTGCCAGCAGTGAACGGACAGGGTCAAATTCACCCCTCCACTTT
NA	TRBV4-2	TRBJ2-6	few	CASSQVGAVGANVLTF	TGTGCCAGCAGCCAAGTAGGGGCGGTGGGGGCCAACGTCCTGACTTTC
TRBD2	TRBV6-1	TRBJ2-7	many	CASSEVAGVIYEQYF	TGTGCCAGCAGTGAAGTAGCGGGGGTGATCTACGAGCAGTACTTC
NA	TRBV5-5	TRBJ2-5	few	CASSLPRQAQETQYF	TGTGCCAGCAGCCTACCCCGACAGGCCCAAGAGACCCAGTACTTC
NA	TRBV6-6	TRBJ1-1	few	CASSSLGGIGTEAFF	TGTGCCAGCAGTTCTCTGGGGGGGATAGGCACTGAAGCTTTCTTT
NA	TRBV6-1	TRBJ2-6	few	CASSEVSSGANVLTF	TGTGCCAGCAGTGAGGTCTCCTCTGGGGCCAACGTCCTGACTTTC
TRBD1	TRBV25-1	TRBJ2-7	few	CASSVDRGYEQYF	TGTGCCAGCAGTGTCGACAGGGGTTACGAGCAGTACTTC
NA	TRBV7-3	TRBJ1-6	many	CASSLSAGVYNSPLHF	TGTGCCAGCAGCTTAAGCGCCGGAGTCTATAATTCACCCCTCCACTTT
NA	TRBV12-3/TRBV12-4	TRBJ2-7	many	CASGDGAYEQYF	TGTGCCAGCGGGGACGGAGCCTACGAGCAGTACTTC
NA	TRBV29-1	TRBJ1-1	NA	CSVLEDVAVNTEAFF	TGCAGCGTCCTAGAGGACGTGGCGGTGAACACTGAAGCTTTCTTT
NA	TRBV18	TRBJ2-1	NA	CASSPLLQHNEQFF	TGTGCCAGCTCACCATTATTACAACACAATGAGCAGTTCTTC
NA	TRBV21-1	TRBJ1-2	few	CASRTGGYGYTF	TGTGCCAGCAGGACAGGGGGCTATGGCTACACCTTC
NA	TRBV14	TRBJ1-6	many	CASSQGISGNNSPLHF	TGTGCCAGCAGCCAAGGAATTTCGGGGAACAATTCACCCCTCCACTTT
TRBD2	TRBV9	TRBJ2-1	many	CASSVGGGSYNEQFF	TGTGCCAGCAGCGTAGGGGGGGGCTCCTACAATGAGCAGTTCTTC